This is a list of T cell receptor beta chains from one sample in a study of T cell clonotyping in hematopoietic cell transplantation. Generated by immunoSEQ multiplex PCR, the TCRdb table keeps only in-frame clones and is missing some. The sample yields about 21,000 clones, around 90% seen once. The sample was peripheral blood mononuclear cells, taken before stem cell transplant. The receptors were sampled from a man aged 18-30 years with biphenotypic leukemia. Some clones in this sample may be carry-over from other donors' samples. Each CDR3 is given without its conserved first and last residue. The D gene is left open where the match is weak.

>TRBV5-1|.|TRBJ1-4
ASSLGGDTTNEKLF
>TRBV19|TRBD1|TRBJ1-5
ASRGQGFSNQPQH
>TRBV4-1|TRBD1|TRBJ2-3
ASSQGTGRTDTQY
>TRBV29-1|.|TRBJ1-1
SVEGTAFPMNTEAF
>TRBV30|.|TRBJ2-7
ACRSAAPSYEQY
>TRBV11-3|TRBD2|TRBJ2-7
ASAEVGRSGRALGYEQY
>TRBV6-5|.|TRBJ1-2
ASTLLADGNYGYT
>TRBV20-1|TRBD1|TRBJ1-1
SAARDSEAF
>TRBV2|.|TRBJ1-1
ASSVSREGTEAF
>TRBV7-9|.|TRBJ1-2
ASSFDGNYGYT
>TRBV4-1|.|TRBJ1-2
ASSQERGGLPNIADYGYT
>TRBV27|TRBD1|TRBJ1-2
ATLDRGYGYT
>TRBV2|TRBD2|TRBJ2-3
ASGGLAGYGPTDTQY
>TRBV10-3|.|TRBJ1-2
AISFLGPVGYGYT
>TRBV11-3|.|TRBJ2-3
ASSLSGGTDTQY